The 28 T cell receptor beta chains listed next were all sequenced from one sample in a study of control samples from healthy donors and cancer patients. Sequenced by immunoSEQ multiplex PCR; TCRdb stores in-frame clones only, minus some. The table lists some 130,000 clones, more than 90% of them singletons, with 4.5% to 7% in the top ten. The sequenced sample consisted of blood. These receptors all stem from a man aged 18 to 30 in good health.

J is TRBJ2-5 and V is TRBV9; 7 bases match TRBD2. With V trimmed by 6 bases and J by 0 bases, 11 bases remained unmatched. CDR3 length: 16 amino acids. The germline CDR1 and CDR2 sequences are SGDLS and YYNGEE. The CDR3 loop reads CASTSGGGGYQETQYF. Here the CDR3 DNA reads TGTGCCAGCACCTCCGGTGGGGGGGGGTACCAAGAGACCCAGTACTTC.

The chain joins TRBV3-1 (or the pseudogene TRBV3-2) to TRBJ1-2, with 7 bases identical to TRBD1. The CDR3 is 13 amino acids. Germline V gives CDR1 LGHDT, CDR2 YNNKEL (reference sequence). Trimming took 4 bases from V and 7 from J; bases not matched to a gene: 6. The CDR3 sequence is CASSPTRQGGYTF. Here the CDR3 DNA reads TGTGCCAGCAGCCCCACGAGACAGGGTGGCTACACCTTC.

This clone occurred once. The V and J genes are TRBV11-3 and TRBJ2-2, with 13 bases identical to TRBD2. After removal of 5 bases from V and 3 bases from J, the junction contained 6 bases not matched to a gene. The CDR3 loop spans 17 amino acids. From germline, CDR1 is SGHNT and CDR2 YENEEA. CDR3 loop: CASSRRTSGGDTGELFF. CDR3 coding DNA: TGTGCCAGCAGCCGTCGGACTAGCGGGGGCGACACCGGGGAGCTGTTTTTT.

The J gene is TRBJ2-1, the V gene TRBV2, with 13 positions matching TRBD2. This CDR3 spans 14 amino acids. Trimming removed 5 bases from V and 9 bases from J; junction bases left unmatched: 4. Germline CDR1 reads SNHLY; CDR2 reads FYNNEI. The CDR3 loop reads CASSTSGGESEQFF. DNA of the CDR3: TGTGCCAGCAGTACTAGCGGGGGGGAGAGTGAGCAGTTCTTC.

This clone is a singleton in its sample. The CDR3 region has the DNA TGCGCCAGCAGCTTGGCTGGCGGGGGGGGGACAGATACGCAGTATTTT. It encodes CASSLAGGGGTDTQYF. This chain links TRBV5-1 with TRBJ2-3; 9 bases align to TRBD2. The CDR3 has 16 amino acids. V dropped 0 bases and J dropped 3; count of bases not matched to a gene: 5. CDR1 and CDR2 (germline): SGHRS, YFSETQ. Looking up the rest from reference TRBV5-1 and TRBJ2-3 gives the full variable domain: KAGVTQTPRYLIKTRGQQVTLSCSPISGHRSVSWYQQTPGQGLQFLFEYFSETQRNKGNFPGRFSGRQFSNSRSEMNVSTLELGDSALYLCASSLAGGGGTDTQYFGPGTRLTVL.

The chain combines TRBV30 with TRBJ1-3, with unresolved D. The CDR3 has 15 residues. Trimming left V 6 bases short and J 2 bases short, with 17 bases between. Per the germline V gene, CDR1 is GTSNPN and CDR2 is SVGIG (reference sequence). CDR3 residues: CACQVTRAPGNTIYF. CDR3 bases: TGTGCCTGCCAGGTGACAAGGGCCCCTGGAAACACCATATATTTT. Looking up the rest from reference TRBV30 and TRBJ1-3 gives the full variable domain: SQTIHQWPATLVQPVGSPLSLECTVEGTSNPNLYWYRQAAGRGLQLLFYSVGIGQISSEVPQNLSASRPQDRQFILSSKKLLLSDSGFYLCACQVTRAPGNTIYFGEGSWLTVV.

This clone was counted a single time. This chain joins TRBV9 and TRBJ2-2, with D maybe TRBD2 (5 bases). CDR1 and CDR2 from the germline V gene are SGDLS and YYNGEE. The CDR3 extends over 14 amino acids. The V end was cut by 2 bases, the J end by 5 bases, with 10 bases between. CDR3 DNA sequence: TGTGCCAGCAGCGTGCAAGCGGAGACCGGGGAGCTGTTTTTT. It yields the protein CASSVQAETGELFF.

In this sample, this clone turned up once. The genes are TRBV7-9 and TRBJ2-5, with D possibly called TRBD1 or TRBD2 (5 bases each). Between the trimmed V and J ends, which lost 2 bases and 2 bases, there was a span of 9 bases. CDR3 length: 14 amino acids. CDR1 and CDR2 from the germline V gene are SEHNR and FQNEAQ (reference sequence). The DNA for the CDR3 is TGTGCCAGCAGCTTATCCAGGGAGCAAGAGACCCAGTACTTC. It specifies CASSLSREQETQYF.

The table lists this clone with a count of one. The V gene is TRBV6-5, the J gene TRBJ2-7, with D tentatively TRBD1 (5 bases). Trimming shortened V by 5 bases and J by 6 bases, and 11 bases separated the two germline ends. CDR1 and CDR2 from the germline V gene are MNHEY and SVGAGI. This CDR3 comprises 12 residues. The CDR3 nucleotides are TGTGCCAGCAGTCCACAGGCGCTCGAGCAGTACTTC. Its protein product is CASSPQALEQYF.

This clone was counted once. This chain connects TRBV10-2 to TRBJ2-1; no reliable D call. The CDR3 covers 12 residues. Trimming stripped 0 bases from V and 9 bases from J, with 6 bases between. Germline V gives CDR1 WSHSY, CDR2 SAAADI. The CDR3 region has the DNA TGCGCCAGCAGTGAGTCTGTGAGTGAGCAGTTCTTC. This sequence encodes CASSESVSEQFF.

The chain links TRBV5-1 to TRBJ2-5; 8 nucleotides line up with TRBD1. CDR3 length equals 14 residues. Germline assignment: CDR1 SGHRS and CDR2 YFSETQ. Unmatched junction bases numbered 9, after V lost 6 bases and J lost 5 bases. CDR3 residues: CASTPQGAAETQYF. CDR3 DNA sequence: TGCGCCAGCACCCCCCAGGGGGCGGCGGAGACCCAGTACTTC.

The chain is built from TRBV5-1 and TRBJ2-5; 9 bases match TRBD2. V lost 2 bases and J lost 2; bases outside the gene matches: 7. The CDR3 sequence is 16 residues long. Germline V gene sequence: CDR1 SGHRS, CDR2 YFSETQ. The DNA of the CDR3 is TGCGCCAGCAGCTTAGGTAGCGGGGGCCGTCAAGAGACCCAGTACTTC. It translates to CASSLGSGGRQETQYF.

The rearrangement links TRBV5-1 to TRBJ2-5, with 11 bases aligning to TRBD1. Germline values: CDR1 SGHRS, CDR2 YFSETQ. The CDR3 is 15 amino acids. After removal of 4 bases from V and 5 bases from J, the junction contained 7 bases not matched to a gene. CDR3 sequence reads: CASSLGQGARETQYF. For the CDR3, the DNA is TGCGCCAGCAGCCTAGGACAGGGGGCGCGGGAGACCCAGTACTTC.

The chain employs TRBV12-3 or TRBV12-4 and TRBJ1-1; D remains unclear. The CDR3 runs to 13 residues. V was trimmed by 7 bases and J by 5 bases, leaving 14 bases between them. The CDR3 here is CASTPFVRTEAFF. CDR3 nucleotide sequence: TGTGCCAGCACCCCATTCGTCCGGACTGAAGCTTTCTTT.

This clone showed up just once. This chain connects TRBV5-1 to TRBJ2-5, with TRBD2 identical over 8 bases. CDR3 size: 16 residues. V gave up 4 bases and J gave up 2 bases; unmatched junction bases: 10. In germline, CDR1 is SGHRS, CDR2 YFSETQ. The CDR3 sequence is CASSPSGGWIQETQYF. The CDR3 DNA reads TGCGCCAGCAGCCCTTCGGGGGGGTGGATACAAGAGACCCAGTACTTC.

The V and J genes are TRBV30 and TRBJ2-2; D gene unclear. CDR1 is GTSNPN, CDR2 SVGIG, per germline (reference sequence). The V and J ends lost 5 bases and 7 bases respectively, with 11 bases between them. This CDR3 has 12 amino acids. CDR3 DNA: TGTGCCTGGGGGCAGGCACACGGGGAGCTGTTTTTT. As protein: CAWGQAHGELFF.

The chain recombines TRBV3-1 (or the pseudogene TRBV3-2) with TRBJ2-1; 14 bases are a match to TRBD2. Germline CDR1 is LGHDT and CDR2 is YNNKEL (reference sequence). CDR3 size: 20 residues. The V gene end was trimmed by 6 bases and the J gene end by 0 bases; junction bases not matched to a gene: 13. Written as DNA, the CDR3 is TGTGCCAGCAGATCGGGACTAGCGGGGGAGAAATCGAGCTCCTACAATGAGCAGTTCTTC. Translation gives CASRSGLAGEKSSSYNEQFF.

The J gene is TRBJ2-5, the V gene TRBV9; 8 nucleotides line up with TRBD1. This CDR3 region has 14 residues. Per germline, CDR1 SGDLS and CDR2 YYNGEE. The V gene end was trimmed by 2 bases and the J gene end by 2 bases; junction bases not matched to a gene: 2. Here the CDR3 reads CASSVGQGQETQYF. The DNA for the CDR3 is TGTGCCAGCAGCGTTGGACAGGGTCAAGAGACCCAGTACTTC.

V and J are TRBV4-1 and TRBJ1-6, with D hard to call. This CDR3 contains 15 residues. The ends were cut back, 0 bases at V and 7 bases at J, with 10 bases in the middle. Looked up from germline, CDR1 is MGHRA and CDR2 is YSYEKL. CDR3 nucleotides: TGCGCCAGCAGCCAAGATACCGGGTCAAATTCACCCCTCCACTTT. It codes for CASSQDTGSNSPLHF.

The V gene is TRBV5-6, the J gene TRBJ2-5, with 14 bases aligning to TRBD2. Germline CDR1 and CDR2: SGHDT and YYEEEE. Losses at the gene ends were 4 bases for V and 5 bases for J; bases not matched to a gene: 7. The CDR3 spans 16 residues. The CDR3 loop reads CASSTRLAGGRETQYF. CDR3 in DNA: TGTGCCAGCAGCACTAGACTAGCGGGGGGGCGGGAGACCCAGTACTTC.

J is TRBJ2-2 and V is TRBV27; no firm D call. The CDR3 covers 13 residues. Germline V gives CDR1 MNHEY, CDR2 SMNVEV (reference sequence). Trimming stripped 6 bases from V and 7 bases from J, with 12 bases between. The CDR3 DNA reads as TGTGCCAGCAGAGTCCCGTTGAGCGGGGAGCTGTTTTTT. Its translation: CASRVPLSGELFF.

The gene calls are TRBV7-9 and TRBJ1-2; 12 bases are a match to TRBD1. The ends lost 5 bases at V and 7 bases at J; junction bases unmatched: 5. Germline V gene sequence: CDR1 SEHNR, CDR2 FQNEAQ (reference sequence). The CDR3 loop spans 14 amino acids. The CDR3 coding sequence is TGTGCCAGCAGCATCCGGGACAGGGGGCCTGGCTACACCTTC. This gives the protein CASSIRDRGPGYTF.

The chain is built from TRBV13 and TRBJ2-7, with D unclear. Germline lookup yields CDR1 PRHDT and CDR2 FYEKMQ (reference sequence). The CDR3 runs to 13 residues. V was cut by 5 bases and J by 1 base, with 9 bases left in between. CDR3 loop: CASSPSPSYEQYF. In nucleotides, the CDR3 is TGTGCCAGCAGCCCCTCCCCTTCCTACGAGCAGTACTTC.

This clone showed up just once. CDR3 amino acids: CASSVGGTDTQYF. CDR3 sequence (DNA): TGTGCCAGCAGTGTCGGGGGGACAGATACGCAGTATTTT. The chain has TRBV25-1 and TRBJ2-3; 7 bases map to TRBD2. Germline-derived CDR1 and CDR2 are MGHDK and SYGVNS. The CDR3 extends over 13 amino acids. The V segment lost 4 bases and the J segment 3 bases; nucleotides outside the gene matches: 1. Using reference TRBV25-1 and TRBJ2-3 for the parts outside the CDR3, the full variable domain is EADIYQTPRYLVIGTGKKITLECSQTMGHDKMYWYQQDPGMELHLIHYSYGVNSTEKGDLSSESTVSRIRTEHFPLTLESARPSHTSQYLCASSVGGTDTQYFGPGTRLTVL.

V usage is TRBV6-5 and J usage is TRBJ1-2; 11 nucleotides agree with TRBD1. With V trimmed by 5 bases and J by 4 bases, 6 bases remained unmatched. The CDR3 is made up of 15 amino acids. Germline V gene data show CDR1 as MNHEY and CDR2 as SVGAGI. The CDR3 sequence is CASSPIGTGGYGYTF. In nucleotides, the CDR3 is TGTGCCAGCAGTCCAATCGGGACAGGGGGCTATGGCTACACCTTC.

The chain couples TRBV5-1 to TRBJ1-2, with D perhaps TRBD1 (5 bases). Germline lookup yields CDR1 SGHRS and CDR2 YFSETQ. The CDR3 sequence is 13 residues long. V lost 6 bases and J 3 bases, leaving 12 bases between the germline ends. The CDR3 DNA is TGCGCCAGCACCGATGGGGGTTACTATGGCTACACCTTC. It specifies CASTDGGYYGYTF.

The chain has TRBV29-1 and TRBJ1-2; D is possibly TRBD1 (5 bases). The CDR3 has 13 amino acids. CDR1 and CDR2 from the germline V gene are SQVTM and ANQGSEA. V was pared by 2 bases and J by 3 bases, with 10 bases between. CDR3 nucleotide sequence: TGCAGCGTTGAAACTGGGACCTACTATGGCTACACCTTC. Residues: CSVETGTYYGYTF.

This sequence joins TRBV10-1 and TRBJ2-5; TRBD2 matches 7 bases. The CDR3 contains 15 residues. V trimming: 3 bases; J trimming: 9 bases; junction bases outside the gene matches: 13. Germline V gene lookup returns CDR1 WNHNN and CDR2 SYGVQD (reference sequence). The CDR3 is CASSDPKAGVSPQYF. The CDR3, as DNA: TGCGCCAGCAGTGACCCGAAGGCGGGGGTCTCCCCCCAGTACTTC.